This TCR beta chain was retrieved from a study of T cells of healthy individuals. This CDR3 comprises 14 residues. V was cut by 4 bases and J by 7 bases, with 14 bases left in between. The germline V gene encodes CDR1 SEHNR and CDR2 FQNEAQ (reference sequence). TCRdb re-called the 5' RACE reads through MiXCR, storing one row per CDR3 protein. The table shows some 82,000 distinct CDR3 sequences, with approximately 5.4% occurring only once. This rearrangement joins TRBV7-9 to TRBJ1-5; D ambiguous. The TCR comes from a female donor in good health. The CDR3 sequence: CASSSDGERQPQHF. DNA for the CDR3: TGTGCCAGCAGCTCCGACGGGGAGAGGCAGCCCCAGCATTTT.